This entry lists 10 T cell receptor beta chains sequenced from one sample in a study of control samples from healthy donors and cancer patients. Here immunoSEQ multiplex PCR was the method, and the copy in TCRdb shows in-frame clones only, minus some. In the table there are 90,000 to 150,000 clones, 80% to 90% of which are singletons. The sequencing sample was made of blood. These receptors were obtained from a man aged 25 to 45 in good health.

The V and J genes are TRBV24-1 and TRBJ2-5; 11 bases line up with TRBD2. Losses at the gene ends were 4 bases for V and 2 bases for J; bases not matched to a gene: 2. The germline V gene has CDR1 KGHDR and CDR2 SFDVKD. The CDR3 length is 15 residues. As DNA, the CDR3 is TGTGCCACCAGTGAAATAGCGGGGGGGCAAGAGACCCAGTACTTC. The encoded protein is CATSEIAGGQETQYF.

The CDR3 DNA reads as TGTGCCAGCAGTTACGCCGAGGACTATGGCTACACCTTC. This gives the protein CASSYAEDYGYTF. The genes are TRBV6-6 and TRBJ1-2; D remains ambiguous. CDR1 and CDR2 (germline): MNHNY, SVGAGI (reference sequence). The CDR3 has 13 amino acids. V was cut by 2 bases and J by 3 bases, with 7 bases left in between.

V is TRBV10-3 and J is TRBJ1-5; 7 nucleotides agree with TRBD1. V shed 4 bases, J shed 0 bases, and the junction held 3 bases outside the gene matches. There are 15 residues in the CDR3. Germline CDR1 is ENHRY and CDR2 is SYGVKD. This chain's CDR3 is CAISGTGYSNQPQHF. The CDR3, as DNA: TGTGCCATCAGTGGGACAGGTTATAGCAATCAGCCCCAGCATTTT.

The V call is TRBV11-2, the J call TRBJ1-6; D unresolved. CDR1 and CDR2 (germline): SGHAT, FQNNGV. The CDR3 loop spans 12 amino acids. The V gene lost 5 bases and the J gene lost 10 bases, with 9 bases spanning the gap. CDR3 protein: CASSPVGSPLHF. The CDR3 nucleotides read TGTGCCAGCAGCCCCGTTGGGTCACCCCTCCACTTT.

This CDR3 reads CASRLRGKDTQYF. In DNA, the CDR3 is TGTGCCAGTAGGCTCAGGGGTAAAGATACGCAGTATTTT. The chain uses TRBV19 and TRBJ2-3; maybe TRBD1 (6 bases). The CDR3 loop spans 13 amino acids. V lost 6 bases, J lost 5 bases, and 12 bases lay in between. From germline, CDR1 is LNHDA and CDR2 SQIVND (reference sequence).

CDR3 amino acids: CASSASGGVTGELFF. The CDR3 DNA follows: TGTGCCAGCAGCGCTTCAGGGGGTGTAACCGGGGAGCTGTTTTTT. The J gene is TRBJ2-2, the V gene TRBV9; 7 bases agree with TRBD1. V was pared by 3 bases and J by 5 bases, with 7 bases of the junction left unmatched. The V gene's germline CDR1 is SGDLS and CDR2 YYNGEE. The CDR3 is 15 residues long.

This chain uses TRBV18 with TRBJ2-1; perhaps TRBD1 as D (6 bases). Deletions cut 0 bases from V and 7 bases from J, with 7 bases between. Germline CDR1 KGHSH, CDR2 LQKENI. This CDR3 spans 13 amino acids. The CDR3 DNA reads as TGTGCCAGCTCACCACCGGGGGCTAATGAGCAGTTCTTC. Its protein product is CASSPPGANEQFF. Based on the CDR3 plus reference TRBV18 and TRBJ2-1, the full variable domain is NAGVMQNPRHLVRRRGQEARLRCSPMKGHSHVYWYRQLPEEGLKFMVYLQKENIIDESGMPKERFSAEFPKEGPSILRIQQVVRGDSAAYFCASSPPGANEQFFGPGTRLTVL.

This clone was recorded once. This chain uses TRBV4-2 with TRBJ1-5; D is unclear. Trimming took 0 bases from V and 7 from J, leaving 16 bases between them. This CDR3 has 16 amino acids. The germline CDR1 and CDR2 sequences are LGHNA and YNFKEQ. The CDR3 loop is CASSQEAVWSNQPQHF. The DNA for the CDR3 is TGTGCCAGCAGCCAAGAGGCGGTGTGGTCTAACCAGCCCCAGCATTTT.

This sequence joins TRBV7-9 and TRBJ2-5; 11 positions agree with TRBD2. CDR1 is SEHNR and CDR2 is FQNEAQ in the germline V gene (reference sequence). The CDR3 is 18 residues long. After removal of 7 bases from V and 5 bases from J, the junction contained 18 bases not matched to a gene. This CDR3 is CASILIGTSGTFGETQYF. For the CDR3, the DNA is TGTGCCAGCATTCTAATAGGGACTAGCGGTACCTTCGGGGAGACCCAGTACTTC.

This clone showed up just a few times. J is TRBJ1-5 and V is TRBV4-1; D is possibly TRBD1 (6 bases). In germline, CDR1 is MGHRA, CDR2 YSYEKL. V gave up 2 bases and J gave up 0 bases, with 11 bases separating them. The length of the CDR3 is 16 residues. In DNA form, the CDR3 reads TGCGCCAGCAGCCAACAGGGGAGGCTTAGCAATCAGCCCCAGCATTTT. It codes for CASSQQGRLSNQPQHF.